This T cell receptor (beta chain) was observed in a study of human T cells and chemical hapten exposure. This clonotype was detected many times. TCRdb fed the 5' RACE reads into MiXCR, producing one record per CDR3 protein. The data show 120,000 to 150,000 distinct CDR3 sequences, 3.5% to 5% seen once. Extraction yielded total RNA from whole blood (unfractionated). With V trimmed by 2 bases and J by 3 bases, 10 bases remained unmatched. This CDR3 comprises 16 residues. Germline CDR1 is LGHDT and CDR2 is YNNKEL (reference sequence). The gene calls are TRBV3-1 and TRBJ2-7; TRBD2 aligns across 7 bases. The clonotype originates from a female donor in good health. CDR3 loop: CASSQIRDYNDYEQYF. The CDR3 region has the DNA TGTGCCAGCAGCCAAATAAGGGACTATAATGACTACGAGCAGTACTTC.